Shown below are 30 T cell receptor beta chains from a single sample sequenced in a study of blood T cells in healthy people across ages. The use of a sample-barcoded 5' primer and a J-beta primer mix characterized a second PCR of roughly 6 to 12 cycles. TCRdb independently ran MiXCR on the 5' RACE reads; one entry per CDR3 protein. The data show some 1.5 million distinct CDR3 sequences, 25% to 30% seen once. The sample was blood. All receptors come from a woman aged 30 to 39 in good health.

This clonotype was detected ten times or more. J is TRBJ2-1 and V is TRBV29-1, with 12 bases fitting TRBD2. This CDR3 is 13 amino acids long. Germline V gives CDR1 SQVTM, CDR2 ANQGSEA. V was pared by 5 bases and J by 8 bases, with 4 bases of the junction left unmatched. This CDR3 reads CSVLAGGLYEQFF. CDR3 nucleotides: TGCAGCGTTCTAGCGGGGGGGTTGTATGAGCAGTTCTTC.

The table lists this clonotype with many counts. V and J are TRBV12-3 or TRBV12-4 and TRBJ1-5; possible D gene TRBD1, 5 bases. This CDR3 has 13 amino acids. Trimming took 1 base from V and 7 from J, leaving 8 bases between them. This CDR3 is CASSLGGPQPQHF. The CDR3 DNA sequence: TGTGCCAGCAGTTTAGGGGGACCGCAGCCCCAGCATTTT.

This clonotype has only a few counts. The chain joins TRBV6-2 or TRBV6-3 to TRBJ2-3; D uncertain. The CDR3 has 16 amino acids. The V gene's germline CDR1 is MNHEY and CDR2 SVGEGT. V was clipped by 0 bases and J by 3 bases, with 13 bases between them. In DNA, the CDR3 is TGTGCCAGCAGTTACTCGAACCCCCGGCGGACAGATACGCAGTATTTT. Residues: CASSYSNPRRTDTQYF.

The rearrangement joins TRBV29-1 to TRBJ2-3; D gene uncertain. V gave up 1 base and J gave up 1 base, with 6 bases separating them. The CDR3 totals 13 residues. Germline CDR1 is SQVTM and CDR2 is ANQGSEA. The CDR3 nucleotides are TGCAGCGTTGAAGCAGCTTGCACAGATACGCAGTATTTT. This translates into CSVEAACTDTQYF.

DNA for the CDR3: TGTGCCTGGAGAAAACAGGGTTGGGAGACCCAGTACTTC. This translates into CAWRKQGWETQYF. V and J are TRBV30 and TRBJ2-5; tentative D call: TRBD1 (6 bases). The CDR3 extends over 13 amino acids. The germline V gene encodes CDR1 GTSNPN and CDR2 SVGIG (reference sequence). Trimming took 3 bases from V and 5 from J, leaving 13 bases between them.

This clonotype was found a few times. The chain uses TRBV20-1 and TRBJ1-6, with 8 bases lining up with TRBD1. Germline CDR1 and CDR2: DFQATT and SNEGSKA (reference sequence). This CDR3 is 16 amino acids long. The ends lost 0 bases at V and 7 bases at J; junction bases unmatched: 8. Written as DNA, the CDR3 is TGCAGTGCTAGAGATACTGGAGCAGGGGGCAATTCACCCCTCCACTTT. It translates to CSARDTGAGGNSPLHF.

This clonotype was recorded once. This could be a read error, since a much larger clone is one nucleotide away. The chain employs TRBV20-1 and TRBJ2-4; D is uncertain. CDR3 size: 14 residues. Germline CDR1 DFQATT, CDR2 SNEGSKA (reference sequence). V was pared by 6 bases and J by 13 bases, with 25 bases between. The CDR3 DNA is TGCAGTGCCCAGGTCCAGCATCCCTACAATGAGCAGTACTTC. It translates to CSAQVQHPYNEQYF.

V and J are TRBV19 and TRBJ1-5; maybe TRBD1 (6 bases). The better agreement between TRBJ2-3 and the DNA end casts doubt on the J call. The CDR3 is 15 amino acids. The germline V gene has CDR1 LNHDA and CDR2 SQIVND (reference sequence). DNA of the CDR3: TGTGCCAGTAGTACCCTGGACAGTCGCAATCAGCCCCAGTATTTT. The encoded protein is CASSTLDSRNQPQYF.

This clonotype has a count of ten or more. This chain joins TRBV12-3 or TRBV12-4 and TRBJ2-1; no definite D call. V lost 4 bases, J lost 5 bases, and 9 bases lay in between. CDR3 length: 13 amino acids. The CDR3 nucleotides read TGTGCCAGCAGTTATGACCGAGACAATGAGCAGTTCTTC. This codes for CASSYDRDNEQFF.

Comment on this clonotype: A much larger clone sits a single nucleotide away, making a read error possible. The chain carries TRBV7-9 and TRBJ2-5; D not resolved. The J call may not be correct, given that the DNA end is closer to TRBJ2-7. CDR3 length equals 13 residues. Germline loops: CDR1 SEHNR, CDR2 FQNEAQ (reference sequence). CDR3 loop: CASGLVGWNEQYF. CDR3 nucleotides: TGTGCCAGCGGGCTAGTGGGATGGAACGAGCAGTACTTC.

The V call is TRBV14, the J call TRBJ2-5; D is perhaps TRBD2 (6 bases). CDR3 length: 16 amino acids. Germline loops: CDR1 SGHDN, CDR2 FVKESK. Between the trimmed V and J ends, which lost 4 bases and 4 bases, there was a span of 19 bases. This CDR3 reads CASSRNRGGRGETQYF. CDR3 coding DNA: TGTGCCAGCAGCCGTAACCGAGGAGGGCGGGGAGAGACCCAGTACTTC.

This chain connects TRBV12-3 or TRBV12-4 to TRBJ2-1, with D tentatively TRBD1 (7 bases). V lost 9 bases to trimming and J lost 4 bases, with 22 bases between them. This CDR3 contains 16 residues. The CDR3 sequence is CASAPEGGGYYNEQFF. For the CDR3, the DNA is TGTGCCAGTGCCCCCGAAGGAGGGGGCTATTACAATGAGCAGTTCTTC.

V gene TRBV27 combines with J gene TRBJ2-7; TRBD2 aligns across 7 bases. Germline V gene sequence: CDR1 MNHEY, CDR2 SMNVEV (reference sequence). CDR3 length: 14 amino acids. J lost 11 bases, V lost 2 bases, and 12 bases had no gene match. The CDR3 DNA reads as TGTGCCAGCAGTTTACTAGCGGAGGTCCATCGTGAGTACTTC. Translation gives CASSLLAEVHREYF.

Remarks on this clonotype: A read error may account for a junction end that differs from germline. The chain is built from TRBV10-3 and TRBJ2-1; 7 positions agree with TRBD2. This CDR3 contains 13 residues. In germline, CDR1 is ENHRY, CDR2 SYGVKD. CDR3 amino acids: CANRGEGLNEQIF. The DNA of the CDR3 is TGTGCCAACCGGGGGGAGGGCCTAAATGAGCAGATCTTC.

This clonotype was seen only a few times. The chain recombines TRBV3-1 with TRBJ2-7; maybe TRBD1 (5 bases). Germline V gene sequence: CDR1 LGHDT, CDR2 YNNKEL (reference sequence). Trimming shortened V by 6 bases and J by 0 bases, and 9 bases separated the two germline ends. The CDR3 spans 13 residues. CDR3 region: CASSDSYSYEQYF. CDR3 bases: TGTGCCAGCAGTGACAGCTACTCCTACGAGCAGTACTTC.

This clonotype was found a few times. J is TRBJ2-5 and V is TRBV6-5; 7 nucleotides align to TRBD2. The germline CDR1 and CDR2 sequences are MNHEY and SVGAGI. V shed 2 bases and J 0 bases; nucleotides not matched to a gene: 3. The CDR3 covers 15 residues. The CDR3 loop is CASSYGREYQETQYF. CDR3 DNA: TGTGCCAGCAGTTACGGGCGGGAGTACCAAGAGACCCAGTACTTC.

This clonotype was counted at least ten times. The CDR3 sequence is CASSSGTSGGALHEQYF. In DNA form, the CDR3 reads TGCGCCAGCAGCAGCGGGACTAGCGGGGGGGCCCTTCACGAGCAGTACTTC. The chain is built from TRBV5-1 and TRBJ2-7; TRBD2 matches 16 bases. The CDR3 has 17 residues. The germline CDR1 and CDR2 sequences are SGHRS and YFSETQ. J gave up 5 bases and V 4 bases, and 9 bases lay outside the gene matches.

This chain links TRBV12-3 or TRBV12-4 with TRBJ2-5, with 12 bases aligning to TRBD2. The CDR3 contains 16 residues. The junction had 7 bases not matched to a gene; V was cut back by 5 bases and J by 3 bases. In DNA form, the CDR3 reads TGTGCCAGCAGTCGTCGGACTAGCGGGGCCAAAGAGACCCAGTACTTC. Protein: CASSRRTSGAKETQYF.

The rearrangement uses TRBV20-1 and TRBJ2-1, with TRBD2 matching 14 bases. Trimming at V came to 5 bases and at J to 4 bases, leaving 7 bases not matched to a gene. In germline, CDR1 is DFQATT, CDR2 SNEGSKA (reference sequence). The CDR3 is 16 residues long. The CDR3 loop is CSAPPGLAGDYNEQFF. In DNA form, the CDR3 reads TGCAGTGCTCCTCCGGGACTAGCGGGAGATTACAATGAGCAGTTCTTC.

The chain has TRBV30 and TRBJ1-5; D is uncertain. The CDR3 consists of 13 residues. Germline V gives CDR1 GTSNPN, CDR2 SVGIG (reference sequence). The germline V and J ends were trimmed by 0 bases and 4 bases, with 7 bases remaining between them. The CDR3 nucleotides are TGTGCCTGGAGTGTAGGAACGAATCAGCCCCAGCATTTT. Translated, it gives CAWSVGTNQPQHF. The full variable domain, in which reference TRBV30 and TRBJ1-5 provide the parts outside the CDR3, is SQTIHQWPATLVQPVGSPLSLECTVEGTSNPNLYWYRQAAGRGLQLLFYSVGIGQISSEVPQNLSASRPQDRQFILSSKKLLLSDSGFYLCAWSVGTNQPQHFGDGTRLSIL.

In regard to this clonotype: As the CDR3 is not closed by the conserved phenylalanine or tryptophan, this likely results from a read error. No DNA is shown, since the ends of the CDR3 on it are uncertain; the CDR3 is the one TCRdb lists. CDR3 sequence: CASSLESSGGRNTGEPFL. The chain has TRBV5-6 and TRBJ2-2; the table assigns TRBD2, which was not confirmed against the DNA. Germline loops: CDR1 SGHDT, CDR2 YYEEEE. The CDR3 region is 18 residues in length, termini included.

In its sample, this clonotype was seen many times. This rearrangement joins TRBV27 to TRBJ2-3; D may be TRBD1 (5 bases). The V gene's germline CDR1 is MNHEY and CDR2 SMNVEV (reference sequence). The CDR3 runs 16 residues. V was pared by 7 bases and J by 5 bases, with 22 bases between. The CDR3 DNA reads TGTGCCAGCACCCGTGACCCGTTTGCAGGGCGAGATACGCAGTATTTT. This sequence encodes CASTRDPFAGRDTQYF.

This clonotype was seen a few times. At one of its ends the junction is not consistent with the germline gene, which may arise from a read error. The V call is TRBV7-7, the J call TRBJ2-5; no clear D. Germline V gene sequence: CDR1 SSHAT, CDR2 FNYEAQ (reference sequence). The CDR3 has 13 amino acids. The DNA for the CDR3 is TGTACCAGCAGCTTAGGGCTGAGACAAACCCAGTACTTC. This codes for CTSSLGLRQTQYF. Supplemented by reference TRBV7-7 and TRBJ2-5, the full variable domain reads GAGVSQSPRYKVTKRGQDVTLRCDPISSHATLYWYQQALGQGPEFLTYFNYEAQPDKSGLPSDRFSAERPEGSISTLTIQRTEQRDSAMYRCTSSLGLRQTQYFGPGTRLLVL.

This clonotype was counted only a few times. The chain employs TRBV6-2 or TRBV6-3 and TRBJ2-5; possibly TRBD2 for D (6 bases). The germline V and J ends were trimmed by 3 bases and 11 bases, with 19 bases remaining between them. The CDR3 has 14 amino acids. Per the germline V gene, CDR1 is MNHEY and CDR2 is SVGEGT. The CDR3 reads CASSYRTNDNEQYF. CDR3 coding DNA: TGTGCCAGCAGTTATCGGACTAACGACAATGAGCAGTACTTC.

This chain links TRBV18 with TRBJ2-2; D not resolved. The CDR3 totals 12 residues. The ends were cut back, 10 bases at V and 1 base at J, with 7 bases in the middle. Germline values: CDR1 KGHSH, CDR2 LQKENI. For the CDR3, the DNA is TGTGCCATCGGTCGGAACACCGGGGAGCTGTTTTTT. Translated, it gives CAIGRNTGELFF.

This clonotype was counted a few times. V and J are TRBV3-1 and TRBJ2-7, with D tentatively TRBD1 or TRBD2 (5 bases each). V was pared by 0 bases and J by 6 bases, with 15 bases between. The CDR3 has 15 residues. CDR1 is LGHDT, CDR2 YNNKEL, per germline (reference sequence). The CDR3 protein is CASSQEGESLGEQYF. CDR3 DNA sequence: TGTGCCAGCAGCCAAGAGGGGGAAAGTTTGGGCGAGCAGTACTTC.

The chain links TRBV18 to TRBJ2-2; D is unclear. Per the germline V gene, CDR1 is KGHSH and CDR2 is LQKENI. Deletions cut 2 bases from V and 1 base from J, with 11 bases between. The CDR3 covers 16 residues. The CDR3 coding sequence is TGTGCCAGCTCACCAGATGGGCCCCAGAACACCGGGGAGCTGTTTTTT. Its translation is CASSPDGPQNTGELFF. Full variable domain (outside the CDR3, taken from reference TRBV18 and TRBJ2-2): NAGVMQNPRHLVRRRGQEARLRCSPMKGHSHVYWYRQLPEEGLKFMVYLQKENIIDESGMPKERFSAEFPKEGPSILRIQQVVRGDSAAYFCASSPDGPQNTGELFFGEGSRLTVL.

This clonotype was seen only a few times. V gene TRBV6-2 or TRBV6-3 combines with J gene TRBJ2-1; TRBD2 agrees at 9 bases. The CDR3 is 21 residues long. V lost 5 bases, J lost 0 bases, and 20 bases stayed unmatched. Germline-derived CDR1 and CDR2 are MNHEY and SVGEGT. The CDR3 bases are TGTGCCAGCAGTCCCTCGAGGGCGGGAGGGCCGCCGGGTGTCTCCTACAATGAGCAGTTCTTC. It is translated as CASSPSRAGGPPGVSYNEQFF.

This clonotype has more than one count but fewer than ten. This chain connects TRBV20-1 to TRBJ2-5; TRBD2 is a possible D gene (5 bases). The DNA end favors TRBJ2-7, so the J call may be wrong. The CDR3 is 13 residues long. In germline, CDR1 is DFQATT, CDR2 SNEGSKA (reference sequence). This chain's CDR3 is CSARKAGTYEQYF. CDR3 DNA: TGCAGTGCTCGCAAGGCCGGGACCTACGAGCAGTACTTC.

The table lists this clonotype with a few counts. One junction end disagrees with the germline gene, perhaps due to a read error. The chain couples TRBV4-1 to TRBJ1-1; tentative D call: TRBD1 (5 bases). The CDR3 extends over 16 amino acids. The germline CDR1 and CDR2 sequences are MGHRA and YSYEKL. The CDR3 DNA is TGCGCCAGCAGCCCTACTCGAAGACAGATGAACACTGAGGCTTTCTTT. Protein sequence: CASSPTRRQMNTEAFF.